These 20 T cell receptor beta chains were sequenced from one sample in a study of molecular identifiers for immune sequencing clone quantification. Each CDR3 protein is one row after TCRdb ran MiXCR on the PCR reads. Among about 98,000 distinct CDR3 sequences listed, about 35% were seen once. The sequenced sample consisted of naive CD8+ T cells from blood, with Jurkat cell RNA spiked in. The subset denotes: FACS-sorted CD8+CD4-CCR7+CD45RA+ naive T cells. The receptors derive from a human donor in good health. Some libraries in this study had Jurkat cell RNA spiked in.

This clonotype was seen a few times. The chain uses TRBV9 and TRBJ2-2, with 13 bases matching TRBD2. CDR3 size: 18 residues. CDR1 is SGDLS and CDR2 is YYNGEE in the germline V gene. The V and J ends lost 2 bases and 2 bases, in that order; junction bases with no gene match: 6. CDR3 sequence: CASSVQLAGGPNTGELFF. The DNA for the CDR3 is TGTGCCAGCAGCGTCCAACTAGCGGGAGGGCCCAACACCGGGGAGCTGTTTTTT.

This sequence joins TRBV7-9 and TRBJ2-7; 7 nucleotides agree with TRBD1. CDR1 is SEHNR, CDR2 FQNEAQ, per germline (reference sequence). The CDR3 runs 13 residues. V shed 2 bases, J shed 6 bases, and the junction held 4 bases outside the gene matches. The CDR3 region is CASSLKGAGEQYF. CDR3 coding DNA: TGTGCCAGCAGCTTAAAGGGGGCGGGCGAGCAGTACTTC.

The chain links TRBV4-1 to TRBJ2-7; perhaps TRBD2 as D (5 bases). Trimming took off 1 base at V and 3 bases at J, with 13 bases between the two ends. This CDR3 comprises 15 residues. Germline assignment: CDR1 MGHRA and CDR2 YSYEKL. The CDR3 sequence: CASSQGSSWNYEQYF. CDR3 nucleotides: TGCGCCAGCAGCCAAGGATCTAGCTGGAACTACGAGCAGTACTTC.

Details on this clonotype: One base away lies a much larger clone, so this may be a sequencing read error. The gene calls are TRBV5-6 and TRBJ1-1; D remains unclear. This CDR3 is 16 amino acids long. V dropped 2 bases and J dropped 1 base, with 15 bases sitting between them. Germline assignment: CDR1 SGHDT and CDR2 YYEEEE. The CDR3 bases are TGTGCCAGCAGCTTCCCGCCGACATTCGGGAACACTGAAGCTTTCTTT. As protein: CASSFPPTFGNTEAFF.

The chain employs TRBV27 and TRBJ2-1; 10 bases align to TRBD2. The V gene end was trimmed by 10 bases and the J gene end by 9 bases; junction bases not matched to a gene: 15. CDR3 length: 15 residues. The germline CDR1 and CDR2 sequences are MNHEY and SMNVEV (reference sequence). The CDR3 loop reads CATGLAGVTVSEQFF. The CDR3 nucleotides read TGTGCCACCGGGCTAGCGGGAGTAACAGTAAGTGAGCAGTTCTTC.

The sample holds a few counts of this clonotype. The gene calls are TRBV19 and TRBJ2-2; 12 bases align to TRBD2. CDR3 length: 15 residues. The junction had 3 bases not matched to a gene; V was cut back by 5 bases and J by 5 bases. Per the germline V gene, CDR1 is LNHDA and CDR2 is SQIVND (reference sequence). CDR3 amino acids: CASSLAGGPTGELFF. The CDR3 DNA sequence: TGTGCCAGTAGTCTAGCGGGAGGGCCGACCGGGGAGCTGTTTTTT.

This clonotype showed up just a few times. The chain combines TRBV6-2 or TRBV6-3 with TRBJ1-1, with 7 bases lining up with TRBD1. The germline gives CDR1 MNHEY, CDR2 SVGEGT. J gave up 4 bases and V 6 bases, and 8 bases lay outside the gene matches. This CDR3 is 14 amino acids long. This CDR3 is CASSLTRTGTEAFF. The CDR3 DNA is TGTGCCAGCAGCCTAACTCGGACAGGCACTGAAGCTTTCTTT.

This clonotype was counted many times. The V gene is TRBV12-3 or TRBV12-4, the J gene TRBJ2-2; D is unclear. The CDR3 spans 12 residues. V was pared by 3 bases and J by 6 bases, with 5 bases between. CDR3 protein: CASSFGAGELFF. CDR3 coding DNA: TGTGCCAGCAGTTTTGGGGCCGGGGAGCTGTTTTTT.

Note on this clonotype: Compared with germline, one end of the junction differs, possibly owing to a read error. The J gene is TRBJ1-4, the V gene TRBV4-3; D perhaps matches TRBD1 (5 bases). Germline V gene lookup returns CDR1 LGHNA and CDR2 YSLEER. There are 16 residues in the CDR3. The CDR3 sequence is CASSQDHGARREKLVF. CDR3 DNA sequence: TGCGCCAGCAGCCAAGACCACGGGGCCAGGAGGGAAAAACTGGTTTTT.

On this clonotype: Without the conserved terminal phenylalanine or tryptophan, this CDR3 likely stems from a read error. V gene TRBV28 combines with J gene TRBJ1-6; D not certain. Trimming took off 6 bases at V and 13 bases at J, with 4 bases between the two ends. The CDR3 is 9 residues long. Germline V gene lookup returns CDR1 MDHEN and CDR2 SYDVKM. CDR3 bases: TGTGCCAGCAGCCCCCCCCTCCACATT. Its translation: CASSPPLHI.

This clonotype appeared a few times. With a much larger clone just one base away, this may be a read error. As the CDR3 is not closed by the conserved phenylalanine or tryptophan, this likely results from a read error. V is TRBV4-2 and J is TRBJ2-3; tentatively, D is TRBD2 (5 bases). The V gene lost 0 bases and the J gene lost 1 base, with 11 bases spanning the gap. CDR1 LGHNA and CDR2 YNFKEQ come from the germline V gene. The CDR3 loop spans 16 amino acids. The CDR3 DNA reads TGTGCCAGCAGCCAAGATCCCCCCGGGGGCACAGATACGCAGTATCTT. It translates to CASSQDPPGGTDTQYL.

About this clonotype: The conserved phenylalanine or tryptophan normally closing the CDR3 is absent here, so this likely arose from a read error. The chain couples TRBV3-1 to TRBJ1-5; D is perhaps TRBD1 (6 bases). Deletions cut 1 base from V and 3 bases from J, with 7 bases between. CDR3 size: 14 residues. The V gene's germline CDR1 is LGHDT and CDR2 YNNKEL (reference sequence). CDR3 in amino acids: CASSQGQDNQPQHI. In DNA, the CDR3 is TGTGCCAGCAGCCAAGGACAGGACAATCAGCCCCAGCATATT.

A few counts support this clonotype. This chain connects TRBV19 to TRBJ1-2; possibly TRBD1 for D (5 bases). Per germline, CDR1 LNHDA and CDR2 SQIVND (reference sequence). There are 15 residues in the CDR3. The germline V and J ends were trimmed by 1 base and 6 bases, with 15 bases remaining between them. The CDR3 bases are TGTGCCAGTAGTATAGCTTCGAGGGGAACGGATGGCTACACCTTC. Its protein is CASSIASRGTDGYTF.

This clonotype was seen a handful of times. The V call is TRBV5-6, the J call TRBJ2-7; 9 bases agree with TRBD1. V lost 2 bases, J lost 3 bases, and 9 bases stayed unmatched. The length of the CDR3 is 16 residues. The germline V gene has CDR1 SGHDT and CDR2 YYEEEE. CDR3 protein: CASSFTTGGPIYEQYF. CDR3 DNA: TGTGCCAGCAGCTTCACGACAGGGGGTCCTATCTACGAGCAGTACTTC.

On this clonotype: Just one base apart from a much larger clone, this may be a read error. The chain links TRBV7-6 to TRBJ2-7; 10 nucleotides agree with TRBD1. The length of the CDR3 is 15 residues. Germline CDR1 is SGHVS and CDR2 is FNYEAQ. Losses at the gene ends were 5 bases for V and 5 bases for J; bases not matched to a gene: 9. CDR3 sequence (DNA): TGTGCCAGCAGCCACCGACAGGGGGCCTTCCACGAGCAGTACTTC. The encoded protein is CASSHRQGAFHEQYF.

The gene calls are TRBV4-3 and TRBJ2-5; D may be TRBD1 (5 bases). V gave up 6 bases and J gave up 3 bases, with 8 bases separating them. The CDR3 totals 12 residues. In germline, CDR1 is LGHNA, CDR2 YSLEER. This CDR3 is CASRGQKETQYF. CDR3 coding DNA: TGCGCCAGCAGGGGGCAGAAAGAGACCCAGTACTTC.

This clonotype turned up a few times. CDR3 sequence reads: CASSYGEYEQYF. In nucleotides, the CDR3 is TGTGCCAGCAGTTACGGCGAGTACGAGCAGTACTTC. V gene TRBV28 combines with J gene TRBJ2-7; no reliable D call. V was shortened by 4 bases and J by 4 bases, with 8 bases between the two germline ends. The CDR3 covers 12 residues. In germline, CDR1 is MDHEN, CDR2 SYDVKM.

This clonotype was seen more than once but under ten times. The chain is built from TRBV24-1 and TRBJ2-3, with 9 bases fitting TRBD1. Germline-derived CDR1 and CDR2 are KGHDR and SFDVKD. The CDR3 extends over 14 amino acids. V shed 5 bases, J shed 4 bases, and the junction held 3 bases outside the gene matches. CDR3 residues: CATSVGQGADTQYF. CDR3 DNA: TGTGCCACCAGTGTGGGACAGGGAGCAGATACGCAGTATTTT.

This clonotype counts as medium-sized. The gene calls are TRBV24-1 and TRBJ1-5, with TRBD1 matching 7 bases. With 9 bases clipped from V and 0 bases from J, the junction kept 4 bases outside the gene matches. The CDR3 is 14 residues long. Looked up from germline, CDR1 is KGHDR and CDR2 is SFDVKD. CDR3 DNA sequence: TGTGCCACCTGGACAGGATATAGCAATCAGCCCCAGCATTTT. This sequence encodes CATWTGYSNQPQHF.

Regarding this clonotype: This may stem from a read error, because a much larger clone lies one nucleotide away. The chain recombines TRBV5-3 with TRBJ2-5; maybe TRBD1 (5 bases). TRBV5-3 is identified as an open reading frame with a role that is uncertain. The CDR3 contains 13 residues. The DNA of the CDR3 is TGTGCCAGCAGCCATGGGGCAGCAGAGACCCGGTACTTC. This encodes CASSHGAAETRYF.